This TCR beta chain derives from a study of cytomegalovirus exposure and HLA in healthy donors. Whole-study findings and limits: A missense variant in DCLRE1C was later tied to TCR beta V- and J-gene trimming. Productive rates of about 90% or about 30% were seen for most TCR beta V segments in an earlier analysis.

Germline CDR1 is SGHRS and CDR2 is YFSETQ. The CDR3 consists of 16 residues. The junction had 6 bases not matched to a gene; V was cut back by 5 bases and J by 4 bases. PCR involved 60 Vbeta and 13 Jbeta primers. Measured with immunoSEQ multiplex PCR; TCRdb has only the in-frame clones, and not every one. The data show around 170,000 clones, roughly 71% seen once. Comments on this clone: Antigen unknown.

V is TRBV5-1 and J is TRBJ2-5; 15 bases align to TRBD2. Material for sequencing was PBMCs. The sequence derives from a girl under 18 in good health and CMV-seronegative. For the CDR3, the DNA is TGCGCCAGCAGTTCCGGACTAGCGGGGGGGCTAGAGACCCAGTACTTC. Amino acids: CASSSGLAGGLETQYF.